A single sample gave rise to the 28 T cell receptor beta chains below, sequenced in a study of control samples from healthy donors and cancer patients. The protocol was immunoSEQ multiplex PCR, while the TCRdb copy is restricted to in-frame clones and leaves out a portion. The table has about 75,000 clones, 90% to 95% seen once; the top ten hold approximately 5.7%. The sample was blood. The receptor set was obtained from a woman aged 40 to 50 in good health.

This sequence joins TRBV28 and TRBJ2-7; 7 nucleotides line up with TRBD1. This CDR3 region has 13 residues. The trim removed 6 bases at V and 4 bases at J, leaving 6 bases unmatched. The germline gives CDR1 MDHEN, CDR2 SYDVKM. CDR3 nucleotides: TGTGCCAGCAGGCCCGGGACAGCTTACGAGCAGTACTTC. It encodes CASRPGTAYEQYF. Based on the CDR3 plus reference TRBV28 and TRBJ2-7, the full variable domain is DVKVTQSSRYLVKRTGEKVFLECVQDMDHENMFWYRQDPGLGLRLIYFSYDVKMKEKGDIPEGYSVSREKKERFSLILESASTNQTSMYLCASRPGTAYEQYFGPGTRLTVT.

The V call is TRBV3-1 (or the pseudogene TRBV3-2), the J call TRBJ2-6; 13 positions agree with TRBD2. The ends lost 2 bases at V and 1 base at J; junction bases unmatched: 5. The CDR3 sequence is 19 residues long. Germline CDR1 and CDR2: LGHDT and YNNKEL (reference sequence). The CDR3 region has the DNA TGTGCCAGCAGCCAAACTAGCGGGAGGGCCTTGTCTGGGGCCAACGTCCTGACTTTC. Residues: CASSQTSGRALSGANVLTF.

The rearrangement joins TRBV3-1 (or the pseudogene TRBV3-2) to TRBJ2-2, with 8 bases lining up with TRBD1. The length of the CDR3 is 15 residues. V shed 4 bases and J 5 bases; nucleotides not matched to a gene: 6. The germline CDR1 and CDR2 sequences are LGHDT and YNNKEL (reference sequence). DNA of the CDR3: TGTGCCAGCAGCCCCCGTAGGACAGGGACCGGGGAGCTGTTTTTT. Translation: CASSPRRTGTGELFF.

The genes are TRBV11-2 and TRBJ2-3; 9 bases are a match to TRBD1. The germline V gene has CDR1 SGHAT and CDR2 FQNNGV. This CDR3 has 16 residues. Trimming removed 6 bases from V and 1 base from J; junction bases left unmatched: 8. CDR3 in DNA: TGTGCCAGCAGGCCTACAGGGGGCCTTGGCACAGATACGCAGTATTTT. The encoded protein is CASRPTGGLGTDTQYF.

This clone was counted a single time. The rearrangement links TRBV30 to TRBJ2-1; 8 nucleotides agree with TRBD1. Trimming at V came to 5 bases and at J to 0 bases, leaving 3 bases not matched to a gene. The CDR3 runs 14 residues. CDR1 is GTSNPN, CDR2 SVGIG, per germline (reference sequence). The CDR3 DNA follows: TGTGCCTGGGGACAGGGAAGCTCCTACAATGAGCAGTTCTTC. It codes for CAWGQGSSYNEQFF.

V gene TRBV2 combines with J gene TRBJ1-5; no clear D. Trimming shortened V by 1 base and J by 0 bases, and 7 bases separated the two germline ends. The CDR3 contains 15 residues. CDR1 SNHLY and CDR2 FYNNEI come from the germline V gene. CDR3 nucleotide sequence: TGTGCCAGCAGTGAAGAAGAGAGTAGCAATCAGCCCCAGCATTTT. Encoded protein: CASSEEESSNQPQHF.

The chain links TRBV24-1 to TRBJ1-2; the D is unclear. The CDR3 sequence is 12 residues long. With 1 base removed from V and 6 bases from J, the gap between germline ends came to 5 bases. Germline-derived CDR1 and CDR2 are KGHDR and SFDVKD. CDR3 sequence reads: CATSDFGHGYTF. In DNA form, the CDR3 reads TGTGCCACCAGTGATTTTGGACATGGCTACACCTTC.

J is TRBJ1-1 and V is TRBV11-1; D is uncertain. CDR1 is SGHAT and CDR2 is FQDESV in the germline V gene (reference sequence). This CDR3 is built from 15 residues. The germline V and J ends were trimmed by 2 bases and 3 bases, with 13 bases remaining between them. The CDR3 region is CASSLTEGIDTEAFF. The CDR3 nucleotides are TGTGCCAGCAGCTTAACAGAAGGAATTGACACTGAAGCTTTCTTT. Supplemented by reference TRBV11-1 and TRBJ1-1, the full variable domain reads EAEVAQSPRYKITEKSQAVAFWCDPISGHATLYWYRQILGQGPELLVQFQDESVVDDSQLPKDRFSAERLKGVDSTLKIQPAELGDSAMYLCASSLTEGIDTEAFFGQGTRLTVV.

This clone was counted a single time. The chain recombines TRBV19 with TRBJ1-1; no clear D. The V gene's germline CDR1 is LNHDA and CDR2 SQIVND (reference sequence). This CDR3 comprises 15 residues. Trimming cost V 0 bases and J 6 bases, with 14 bases left between them. Written as DNA, the CDR3 is TGTGCCAGTAGTATAGATCAACCTGGAGGTTCTGAAGCTTTCTTT. As protein: CASSIDQPGGSEAFF. Based on the CDR3 plus reference TRBV19 and TRBJ1-1, the full variable domain is DGGITQSPKYLFRKEGQNVTLSCEQNLNHDAMYWYRQDPGQGLRLIYYSQIVNDFQKGDIAEGYSVSREKKESFPLTVTSAQKNPTAFYLCASSIDQPGGSEAFFGQGTRLTVV.

CDR3 sequence (DNA): TGTGCCTGGACCGCAGGGACTAGTAACTACAATGAGCAGTTCTTC. Encoded protein: CAWTAGTSNYNEQFF. The J gene is TRBJ2-1, the V gene TRBV30; 8 bases match TRBD2. J was trimmed by 3 bases and V by 4 bases; bases with no gene match: 8. Germline V gene lookup returns CDR1 GTSNPN and CDR2 SVGIG (reference sequence). The CDR3 covers 15 residues.

The rearrangement joins TRBV2 to TRBJ2-3; 9 bases are a match to TRBD2. Looked up from germline, CDR1 is SNHLY and CDR2 is FYNNEI. V lost 8 bases, J lost 0 bases, and 15 bases stayed unmatched. The CDR3 has 18 residues. The CDR3 here is CASPFYGAGGTSTDTQYF. In nucleotides, the CDR3 is TGTGCCAGCCCTTTTTACGGAGCGGGAGGAACTAGCACAGATACGCAGTATTTT.

Written as DNA, the CDR3 is TGTGCCAGCAGTGAATACGCGGGGGGCAGGGCAGATACGCAGTATTTT. The encoded protein is CASSEYAGGRADTQYF. This chain joins TRBV6-1 and TRBJ2-3, with 8 positions matching TRBD2. The CDR3 runs to 16 residues. The ends lost 2 bases at V and 4 bases at J; junction bases unmatched: 8. Looked up from germline, CDR1 is MNHNS and CDR2 is SASEGT.

The rearrangement joins TRBV6-5 to TRBJ1-5; D is perhaps TRBD1 (5 bases). The V gene lost 6 bases and the J gene lost 5 bases, with 8 bases spanning the gap. The CDR3 is 12 amino acids. The germline gives CDR1 MNHEY, CDR2 SVGAGI. The CDR3 is CASRQGDQPQHF. CDR3 DNA sequence: TGTGCCAGCAGACAAGGGGATCAGCCCCAGCATTTT.

The V and J genes are TRBV10-2 and TRBJ2-3; D uncertain. CDR3 length: 13 amino acids. The germline gives CDR1 WSHSY, CDR2 SAAADI. The V end lost 4 bases, the J end lost 3 bases, and 8 bases lay between the germline ends. The CDR3 protein is CASSVRGTDTQYF. The CDR3 DNA follows: TGCGCCAGCAGTGTTCGTGGTACAGATACGCAGTATTTT.

The chain combines TRBV10-3 with TRBJ2-2; 9 bases match TRBD1. The CDR3 spans 17 residues. The germline V gene encodes CDR1 ENHRY and CDR2 SYGVKD. Losses at the gene ends were 6 bases for V and 4 bases for J; bases not matched to a gene: 12. The CDR3 nucleotides are TGTGCCATCAGCACCGACCCGGGACAGGGCTCCACCGGGGAGCTGTTTTTT. Translated, it gives CAISTDPGQGSTGELFF.

The rearrangement uses TRBV6-2 or TRBV6-3 and TRBJ1-2, with D perhaps matching TRBD1 (5 bases). V lost 6 bases and J lost 8, with 16 bases in between. The CDR3 length is 13 residues. Germline V CDR1 and CDR2: MNHEY, SVGEGT. The DNA for the CDR3 is TGTGCCAGCAGACCTACCGGGACCGAAGGCTACACCTTC. Translation: CASRPTGTEGYTF.

The chain uses TRBV10-1 and TRBJ1-6, with D uncertain. Trimming removed 8 bases from V and 6 bases from J, with 17 bases in between. The CDR3 covers 15 residues. Germline assignment: CDR1 WNHNN and CDR2 SYGVQD (reference sequence). Written as DNA, the CDR3 is TGCGCCAGCTCAAGGTCGGCGGGTGGTAATTCACCCCTCCACTTT. The encoded protein is CASSRSAGGNSPLHF.

CDR3 sequence reads: CASSAQGGPLSYNEQFF. The CDR3 DNA follows: TGTGCCAGCAGCGCCCAGGGGGGGCCCCTCTCCTACAATGAGCAGTTCTTC. The chain joins TRBV9 to TRBJ2-1, with D possibly being TRBD1 or TRBD2 (7 bases each). This CDR3 spans 17 amino acids. Deletions cut 3 bases from V and 0 bases from J, with 16 bases between. The V gene's germline CDR1 is SGDLS and CDR2 YYNGEE.

This chain joins TRBV7-9 and TRBJ1-1; no clear D. V was pared by 3 bases and J by 3 bases, with 8 bases between. The V gene's germline CDR1 is SEHNR and CDR2 FQNEAQ (reference sequence). There are 13 residues in the CDR3. CDR3 in DNA: TGTGCCAGCAGCTTTTCTGGGGACACTGAAGCTTTCTTT. This gives the protein CASSFSGDTEAFF.

The chain carries TRBV9 and TRBJ2-7; D is perhaps TRBD1 (7 bases). Germline lookup yields CDR1 SGDLS and CDR2 YYNGEE. CDR3 length: 15 residues. Trimming removed 0 bases at V and 1 base at J, with 11 bases between. The CDR3: CASSVAAGQSYEQYF. CDR3 sequence (DNA): TGTGCCAGCAGCGTAGCGGCGGGACAGTCCTACGAGCAGTACTTC. Full variable domain (missing parts from reference TRBV9 and TRBJ2-7): DSGVTQTPKHLITATGQRVTLRCSPRSGDLSVYWYQQSLDQGLQFLIQYYNGEERAKGNILERFSAQQFPDLHSELNLSSLELGDSALYFCASSVAAGQSYEQYFGPGTRLTVT.

This clone was seen a single time. The chain employs TRBV7-9 and TRBJ1-2, with 7 nucleotides matching TRBD1. Per the germline V gene, CDR1 is SEHNR and CDR2 is FQNEAQ (reference sequence). V lost 5 bases, J lost 6 bases, and 3 bases stayed unmatched. The CDR3 is made up of 12 amino acids. CDR3 region: CASSKQGNGYTF. The CDR3 DNA follows: TGTGCCAGCAGCAAACAGGGGAATGGCTACACCTTC.

This clone was recorded once. The chain joins TRBV7-9 to TRBJ2-3; D gene uncertain. This CDR3 has 12 amino acids. Trimming stripped 5 bases from V and 4 bases from J, with 7 bases between. The germline gives CDR1 SEHNR, CDR2 FQNEAQ (reference sequence). The CDR3 sequence is CASSATSDTQYF. The DNA of the CDR3 is TGTGCCAGCAGCGCTACATCAGATACGCAGTATTTT.

The chain recombines TRBV9 with TRBJ1-6; no definite D call. Per the germline V gene, CDR1 is SGDLS and CDR2 is YYNGEE. Between the trimmed V and J ends, which lost 0 bases and 9 bases, there was a span of 10 bases. CDR3 length equals 14 residues. CDR3 sequence reads: CASSVDGSTSPLHF. Written as DNA, the CDR3 is TGTGCCAGCAGCGTAGATGGAAGCACTTCACCCCTCCACTTT.

The genes are TRBV19 and TRBJ2-7; tentative D call: TRBD2 (6 bases). The CDR3 contains 15 residues. The V and J ends lost 7 bases and 4 bases respectively, with 20 bases between them. Germline V gene sequence: CDR1 LNHDA, CDR2 SQIVND (reference sequence). The CDR3 coding sequence is TGTGCCAGTAAAGAGGCGGGACCCTACCCTTACGAGCAGTACTTC. It specifies CASKEAGPYPYEQYF. The whole variable domain, remainder taken from reference TRBV19 and TRBJ2-7, is DGGITQSPKYLFRKEGQNVTLSCEQNLNHDAMYWYRQDPGQGLRLIYYSQIVNDFQKGDIAEGYSVSREKKESFPLTVTSAQKNPTAFYLCASKEAGPYPYEQYFGPGTRLTVT.

This clone was detected only once. V gene TRBV9 combines with J gene TRBJ2-1; no clear D gene. Germline lookup yields CDR1 SGDLS and CDR2 YYNGEE. Trimming stripped 0 bases from V and 8 bases from J, with 9 bases between. The CDR3 totals 13 residues. CDR3 region: CASSVAPKDEQFF. The CDR3 nucleotides are TGTGCCAGCAGCGTAGCCCCCAAGGATGAGCAGTTCTTC.

The gene calls are TRBV2 and TRBJ2-5; 8 bases match TRBD2. This CDR3 has 16 amino acids. Germline CDR1 reads SNHLY; CDR2 reads FYNNEI. J was trimmed by 1 base and V by 5 bases; bases with no gene match: 9. The CDR3 DNA reads as TGTGCCAGCAGTCTGTCGAGCGGGAGTAGCCAAGAGACCCAGTACTTC. Encoded protein: CASSLSSGSSQETQYF.

The gene calls are TRBV4-1 and TRBJ1-1; no definite D call. Per germline, CDR1 MGHRA and CDR2 YSYEKL. The CDR3 is made up of 15 amino acids. The V end lost 0 bases, the J end lost 3 bases, and 11 bases lay between the germline ends. The CDR3 is CASSQESRVDTEAFF. The CDR3 nucleotides read TGCGCCAGCAGCCAAGAGAGTAGGGTAGACACTGAAGCTTTCTTT.

This chain joins TRBV11-2 and TRBJ2-1; D is unresolved. V gave up 4 bases and J gave up 9 bases, with 10 bases separating them. This CDR3 is 12 amino acids long. Germline CDR1 reads SGHAT; CDR2 reads FQNNGV. CDR3 nucleotides: TGTGCCAGCAGCTCCCAGCTGCGTGAGCAGTTCTTC. Translating it yields CASSSQLREQFF.